This T cell receptor beta chain was retrieved from a study of cytomegalovirus exposure and HLA in healthy donors. On the study more broadly: Previous work identified roughly 110 million unique TCR beta sequences from around 170 million T cells.

Both 60 Vbeta primers and 13 Jbeta primers went into the PCR. As processed by the authors: Approximately 12 million of the 80 million or so unique TCR beta chains counted in a later analysis were shared. Here immunoSEQ multiplex PCR was the method, and the copy in TCRdb shows in-frame clones only, minus some. That table furnishes V, J and clone size, whereas the DNA furnished D and trimming. The repertoire includes around 150,000 clones, 85% to 90% of them detected once, and 5.2% sits in the top ten. Study results and caveats: Association with HLA alleles at 0.05 false discovery rate was found for 15,000 to 20,000 TCR beta sequences in a later analysis. Rarity characterized most TCR sequences, yet some public TCRs appeared in many donors.

CDR3 size: 15 residues. Per germline, CDR1 GTSNPN and CDR2 SVGIG (reference sequence). Unmatched junction bases numbered 8, after V lost 4 bases and J lost 3 bases. Notes on this clone: Its antigen is undetermined.

The sample was PBMCs. The receptor's source is a woman aged 25 to 45 in good health and CMV-seronegative. This chain connects TRBV30 to TRBJ1-3; 8 bases align to TRBD1. CDR3 coding DNA: TGTGCCTGGACTAGGACAGGGATCTTTGGAAACACCATATATTTT. It specifies CAWTRTGIFGNTIYF.